This T cell receptor beta chain was identified in a study of T cells in Graves' hyperthyroidism and ophthalmopathy. This clonotype was counted a few times. Trimming stripped 3 bases from V and 1 base from J, with 12 bases between. Germline lookup yields CDR1 KGHSH and CDR2 LQKENI. This CDR3 spans 15 amino acids. RNA transcripts gave rise to amplified TCR beta CDR3 regions. When the TCR CDR3 underwent first-round RT-PCR, the HTBI primer set was used. TCRdb processed the multiplex PCR reads anew with MiXCR; each CDR3 protein has one entry. The data show approximately 380,000 distinct CDR3 sequences, 19% seen once.

The material sequenced was blood. This chain uses TRBV18 with TRBJ1-2, with D tentatively TRBD1 (6 bases). The TCR sequence derives from a woman aged 18 to 35 with Graves' hyperthyroidism. The CDR3 region has the DNA TGTGCCAGCTCACCGACGAGGGGGGATAACTATGGCTACACCTTC. Translated, it gives CASSPTRGDNYGYTF.